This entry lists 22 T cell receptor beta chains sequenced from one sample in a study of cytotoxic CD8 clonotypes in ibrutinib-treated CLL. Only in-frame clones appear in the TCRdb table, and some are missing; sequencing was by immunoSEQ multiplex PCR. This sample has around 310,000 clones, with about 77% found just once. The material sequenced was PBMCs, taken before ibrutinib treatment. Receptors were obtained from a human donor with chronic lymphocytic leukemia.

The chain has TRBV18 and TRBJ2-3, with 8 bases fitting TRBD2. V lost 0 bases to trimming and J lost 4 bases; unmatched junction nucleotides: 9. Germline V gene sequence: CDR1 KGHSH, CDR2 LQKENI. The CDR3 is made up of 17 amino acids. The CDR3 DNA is TGTGCCAGCTCACCACCGTTATCACTAGCGGAATCAGATACGCAGTATTTT. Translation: CASSPPLSLAESDTQYF.

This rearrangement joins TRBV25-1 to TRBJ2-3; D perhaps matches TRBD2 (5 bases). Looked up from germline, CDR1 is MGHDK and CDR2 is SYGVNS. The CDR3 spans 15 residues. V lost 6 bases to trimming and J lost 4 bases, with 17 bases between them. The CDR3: CASRDFWASADTQYF. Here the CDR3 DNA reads TGTGCCAGCAGGGACTTTTGGGCCTCGGCAGATACGCAGTATTTT.

The CDR3 DNA follows: TGTGCCAGCAGCTCAGAGACAGGACGCATGCTACTCTATGGCTACACCTTC. This encodes CASSSETGRMLLYGYTF. The chain uses TRBV5-4 and TRBJ1-2; tentative D call: TRBD1 (6 bases). The CDR3 totals 17 residues. Trimming took off 3 bases at V and 4 bases at J, with 22 bases between the two ends. CDR1 and CDR2 (germline): SGHNT, YYREEE (reference sequence).

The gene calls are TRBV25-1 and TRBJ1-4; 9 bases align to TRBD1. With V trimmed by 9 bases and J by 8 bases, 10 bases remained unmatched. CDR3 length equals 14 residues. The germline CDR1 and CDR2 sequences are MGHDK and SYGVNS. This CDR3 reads CARETGQGWEKLFF. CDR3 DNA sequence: TGTGCCAGAGAAACGGGACAGGGTTGGGAAAAACTGTTTTTT.

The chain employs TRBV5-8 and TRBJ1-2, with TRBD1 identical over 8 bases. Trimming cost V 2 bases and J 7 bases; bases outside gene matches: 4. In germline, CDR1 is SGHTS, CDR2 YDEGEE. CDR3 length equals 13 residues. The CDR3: CASSFGQGGGYTF. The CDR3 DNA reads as TGTGCCAGCAGCTTCGGACAGGGTGGTGGCTACACCTTC.

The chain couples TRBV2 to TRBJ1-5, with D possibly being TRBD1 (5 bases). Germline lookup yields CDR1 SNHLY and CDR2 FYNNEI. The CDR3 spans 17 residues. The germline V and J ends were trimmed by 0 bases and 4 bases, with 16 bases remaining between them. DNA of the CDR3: TGTGCCAGCAGTGAAGCGCAGAGAACCTGGGGGAATCAGCCCCAGCATTTT. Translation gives CASSEAQRTWGNQPQHF.

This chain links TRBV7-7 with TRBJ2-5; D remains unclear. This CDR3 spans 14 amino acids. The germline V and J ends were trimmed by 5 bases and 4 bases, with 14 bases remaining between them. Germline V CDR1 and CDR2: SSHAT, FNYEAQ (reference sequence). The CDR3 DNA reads TGTGCCAGCAGCCACACCCCGGATGGAGAGACCCAGTACTTC. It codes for CASSHTPDGETQYF.

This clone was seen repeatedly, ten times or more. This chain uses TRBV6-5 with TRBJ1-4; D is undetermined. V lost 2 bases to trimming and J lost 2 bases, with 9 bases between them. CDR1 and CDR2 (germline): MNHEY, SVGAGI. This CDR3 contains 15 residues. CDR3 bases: TGTGCCAGCAGTTACGTGGGATCCACTAATGAAAAACTGTTTTTT. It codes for CASSYVGSTNEKLFF.

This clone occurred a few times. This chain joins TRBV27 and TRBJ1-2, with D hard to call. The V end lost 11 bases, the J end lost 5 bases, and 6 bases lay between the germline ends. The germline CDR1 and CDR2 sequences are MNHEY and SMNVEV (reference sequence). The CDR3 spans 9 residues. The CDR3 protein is CAPEYGYTF. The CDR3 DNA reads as TGTGCCCCTGAGTATGGCTACACCTTC.

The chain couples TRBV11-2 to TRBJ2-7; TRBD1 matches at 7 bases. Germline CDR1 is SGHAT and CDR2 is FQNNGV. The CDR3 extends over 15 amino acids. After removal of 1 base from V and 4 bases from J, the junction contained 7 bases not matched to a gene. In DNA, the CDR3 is TGTGCCAGCAGCTTAGGTGGGACAGTACTATACGAGCAGTACTTC. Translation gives CASSLGGTVLYEQYF.

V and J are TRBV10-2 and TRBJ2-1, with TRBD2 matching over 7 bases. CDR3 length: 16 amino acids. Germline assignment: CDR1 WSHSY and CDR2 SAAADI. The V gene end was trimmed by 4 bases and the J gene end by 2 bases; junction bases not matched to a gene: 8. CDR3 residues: CASSGIVGGTYNEQFF. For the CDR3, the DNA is TGCGCCAGCAGTGGGATAGTGGGAGGGACCTACAATGAGCAGTTCTTC.

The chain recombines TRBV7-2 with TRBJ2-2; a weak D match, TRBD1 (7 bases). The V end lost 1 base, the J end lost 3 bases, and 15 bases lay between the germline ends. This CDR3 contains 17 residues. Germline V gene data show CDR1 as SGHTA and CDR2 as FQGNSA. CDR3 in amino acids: CASSLVRRRGDTGELFF. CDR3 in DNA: TGTGCCAGCAGCTTAGTTCGTCGCAGGGGGGACACCGGGGAGCTGTTTTTT. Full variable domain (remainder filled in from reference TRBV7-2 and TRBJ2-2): GAGVSQSPSNKVTEKGKDVELRCDPISGHTALYWYRQSLGQGLEFLIYFQGNSAPDKSGLPSDRFSAERTGGSVSTLTIQRTQQEDSAVYLCASSLVRRRGDTGELFFGEGSRLTVL.

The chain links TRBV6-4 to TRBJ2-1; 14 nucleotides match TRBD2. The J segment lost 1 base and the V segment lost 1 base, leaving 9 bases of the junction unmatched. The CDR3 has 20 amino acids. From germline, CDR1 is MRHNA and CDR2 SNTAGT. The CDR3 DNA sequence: TGTGCCAGCAGTGACTATGGGACTAGCGGGAGCCTCAGGTCCTACAATGAGCAGTTCTTC. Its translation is CASSDYGTSGSLRSYNEQFF.

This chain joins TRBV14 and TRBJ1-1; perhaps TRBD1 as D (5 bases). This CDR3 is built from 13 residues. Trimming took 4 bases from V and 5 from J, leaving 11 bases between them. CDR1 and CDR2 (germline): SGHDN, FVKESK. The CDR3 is CASSRDLETEAFF. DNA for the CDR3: TGTGCCAGCAGCCGGGACCTAGAAACTGAAGCTTTCTTT.

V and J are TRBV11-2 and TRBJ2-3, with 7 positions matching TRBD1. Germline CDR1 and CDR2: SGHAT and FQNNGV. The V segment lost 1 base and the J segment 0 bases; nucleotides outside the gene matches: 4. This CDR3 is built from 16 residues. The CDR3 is CASSLAGTASTDTQYF. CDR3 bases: TGTGCCAGCAGCTTAGCCGGGACAGCTAGCACAGATACGCAGTATTTT.

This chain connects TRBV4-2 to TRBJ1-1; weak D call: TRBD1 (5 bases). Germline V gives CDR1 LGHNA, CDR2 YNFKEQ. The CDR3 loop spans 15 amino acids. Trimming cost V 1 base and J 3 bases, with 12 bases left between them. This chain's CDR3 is CASSQGGTGDTEAFF. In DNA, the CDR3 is TGTGCCAGCAGCCAAGGAGGGACCGGGGACACTGAAGCTTTCTTT.

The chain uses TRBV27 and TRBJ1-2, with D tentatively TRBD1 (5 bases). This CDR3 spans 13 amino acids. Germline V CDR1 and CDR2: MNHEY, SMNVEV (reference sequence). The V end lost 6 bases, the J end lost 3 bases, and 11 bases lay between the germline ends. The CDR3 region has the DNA TGTGCCAGCAGGTCGACAGTTTACTATGGCTACACCTTC. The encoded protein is CASRSTVYYGYTF.

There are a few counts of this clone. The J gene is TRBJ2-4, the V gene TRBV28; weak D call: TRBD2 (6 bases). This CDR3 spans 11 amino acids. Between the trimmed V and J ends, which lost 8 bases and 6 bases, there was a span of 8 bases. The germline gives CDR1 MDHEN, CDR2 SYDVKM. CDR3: CASGRSNIQYF. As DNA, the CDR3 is TGTGCCAGCGGGAGGTCAAACATTCAGTACTTC.

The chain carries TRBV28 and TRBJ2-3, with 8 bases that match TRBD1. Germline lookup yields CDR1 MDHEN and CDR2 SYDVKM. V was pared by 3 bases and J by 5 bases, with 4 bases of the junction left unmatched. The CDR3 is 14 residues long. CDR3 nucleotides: TGTGCCAGCAGTTTGGGCAGGGGGCAAGATACGCAGTATTTT. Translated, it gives CASSLGRGQDTQYF.

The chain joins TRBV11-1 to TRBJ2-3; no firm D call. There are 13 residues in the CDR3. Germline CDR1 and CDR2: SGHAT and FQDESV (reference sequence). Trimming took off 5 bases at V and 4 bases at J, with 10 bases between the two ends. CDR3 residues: CASSPEAADTQYF. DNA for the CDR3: TGTGCCAGCAGCCCCGAGGCGGCAGATACGCAGTATTTT.

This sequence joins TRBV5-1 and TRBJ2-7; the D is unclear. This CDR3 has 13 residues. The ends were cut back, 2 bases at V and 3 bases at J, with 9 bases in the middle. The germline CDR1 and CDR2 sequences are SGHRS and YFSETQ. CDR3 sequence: CASSLGSHYEQYF. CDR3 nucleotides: TGCGCCAGCAGCTTAGGATCGCACTACGAGCAGTACTTC.

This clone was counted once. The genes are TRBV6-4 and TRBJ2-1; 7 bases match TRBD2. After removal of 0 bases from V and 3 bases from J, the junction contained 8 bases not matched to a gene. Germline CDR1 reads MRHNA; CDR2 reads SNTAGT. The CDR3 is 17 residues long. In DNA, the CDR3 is TGTGCCAGCAGTGACTCCTCAGCGGGACCCAACTACAATGAGCAGTTCTTC. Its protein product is CASSDSSAGPNYNEQFF.